The entry below describes one T cell receptor beta chain. In the study's own analysis: Researchers report that nucleated cell counts were estimated from reference gene primer amplification. Produced via immunoSEQ multiplex PCR; TCRdb's table is partial and in-frame only. The DNA was the basis for D and trimming; V, J and clone size are from that table. Here the sample spans 95,000 to 150,000 clones, around 87% being singletons. This entry belongs to a study of blood T cell repertoires in COVID-19. Overall study: The United States, Italy and Spain were the sources of the acute and convalescent COVID-19 samples. Sources were T cells, B-cell-depleted T cells, or PBMCs; the material itself was cDNA or gDNA.

This receptor was identified in a woman aged 65 to 85 with acute or convalescent COVID-19. The sequenced material came from peripheral blood.

CDR3 region: CSVSGVLAKNIQYF. The CDR3 region has the DNA TGCAGCGTGTCAGGGGTCCTAGCCAAAAACATTCAGTACTTC. V and J are TRBV29-1 and TRBJ2-4; D is possibly TRBD1 (6 bases). The germline gives CDR1 SQVTM, CDR2 ANQGSEA. The CDR3 runs 14 residues. V lost 6 bases and J 0 bases, leaving 12 bases between the germline ends.